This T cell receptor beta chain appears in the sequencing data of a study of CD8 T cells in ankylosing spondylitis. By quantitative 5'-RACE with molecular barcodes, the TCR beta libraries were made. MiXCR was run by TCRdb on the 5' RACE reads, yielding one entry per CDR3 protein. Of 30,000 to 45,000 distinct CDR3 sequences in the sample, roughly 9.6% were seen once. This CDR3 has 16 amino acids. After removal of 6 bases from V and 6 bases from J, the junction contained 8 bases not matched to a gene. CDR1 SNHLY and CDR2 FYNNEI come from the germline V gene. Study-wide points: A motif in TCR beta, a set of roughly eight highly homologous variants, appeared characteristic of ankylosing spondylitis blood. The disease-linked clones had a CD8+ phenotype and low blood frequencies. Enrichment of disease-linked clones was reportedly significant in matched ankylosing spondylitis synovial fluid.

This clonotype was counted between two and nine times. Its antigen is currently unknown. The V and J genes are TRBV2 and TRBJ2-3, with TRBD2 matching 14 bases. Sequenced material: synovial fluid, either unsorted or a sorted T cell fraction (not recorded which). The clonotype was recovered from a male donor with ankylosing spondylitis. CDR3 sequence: CASRRGTSGSLDTQYF. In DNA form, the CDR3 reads TGTGCCAGCAGGAGGGGGACTAGCGGGAGTTTGGATACGCAGTATTTT.